In its sample, the clone carrying this T cell receptor (beta chain) was seen once. The data were taken from a study of metastatic and nonmetastatic thyroid tumors. The entire patient cohort was treatment-naive prior to thyroid surgery. TCRdb redid the clone calls on the PCR reads using MiXCR. In the table there are some 20,000 clones, 22% of which are singletons. The sequence was collected from a male donor with papillary thyroid cancer or a benign thyroid nodule (not recorded which). Some clones in this sample may be carry-over from other donors' samples. Sequencing was carried out using tumor tissue.

The CDR3 DNA is TGCAGTGCTAGAGGGACAGGGGACTCCTACGAGCAGTACTTC. Amino acids: CSARGTGDSYEQYF. This rearrangement joins TRBV20-1 to TRBJ2-7; 9 bases are a match to TRBD1. The CDR3 is 14 residues long. V lost 1 base to trimming and J lost 0 bases; unmatched junction nucleotides: 1. Germline values: CDR1 DFQATT, CDR2 SNEGSKA (reference sequence).